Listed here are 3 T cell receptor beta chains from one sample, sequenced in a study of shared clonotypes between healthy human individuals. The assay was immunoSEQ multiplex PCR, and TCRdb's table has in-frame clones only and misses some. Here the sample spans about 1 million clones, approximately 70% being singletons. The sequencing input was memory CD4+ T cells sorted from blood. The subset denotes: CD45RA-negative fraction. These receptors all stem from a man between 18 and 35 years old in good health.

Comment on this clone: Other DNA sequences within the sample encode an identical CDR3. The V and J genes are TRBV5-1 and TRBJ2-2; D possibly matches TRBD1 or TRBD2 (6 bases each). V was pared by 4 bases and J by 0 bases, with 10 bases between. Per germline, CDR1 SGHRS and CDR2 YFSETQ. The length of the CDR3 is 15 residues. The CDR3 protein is CASSLGGSNTGELFF. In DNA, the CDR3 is TGCGCCAGCAGCCTCGGGGGCTCGAACACCGGGGAGCTGTTTTTT.

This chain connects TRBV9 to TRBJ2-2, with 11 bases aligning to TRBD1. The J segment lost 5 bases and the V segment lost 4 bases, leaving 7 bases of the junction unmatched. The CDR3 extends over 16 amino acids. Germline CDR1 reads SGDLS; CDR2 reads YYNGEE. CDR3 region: CASSPEGQGVTGELFF. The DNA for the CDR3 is TGTGCCAGCAGCCCAGAGGGACAGGGGGTAACCGGGGAGCTGTTTTTT.

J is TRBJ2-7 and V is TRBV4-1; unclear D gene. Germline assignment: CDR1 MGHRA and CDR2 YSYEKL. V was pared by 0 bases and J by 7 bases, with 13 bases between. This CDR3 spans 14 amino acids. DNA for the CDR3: TGCGCCAGCAGCCAAGATCCGAACCGCGGTGAGCAGTACTTC. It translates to CASSQDPNRGEQYF.